This T cell receptor beta chain was retrieved from a study of PD-1 blockade in classical Hodgkin lymphoma. Findings and caveats of the study: Newly diagnosed patients had diversity similar to the baseline diversity of complete responders.

On this clone: The target antigen is unknown.

Assay: immunoSEQ multiplex PCR; the TCRdb copy retains only in-frame clones and omits some. The sample records about 27,000 clones, over 60% being singletons. The CDR3 has 16 amino acids. V was pared by 4 bases and J by 0 bases, with 5 bases of the junction left unmatched. Germline V gene data show CDR1 as SGHTA and CDR2 as FQGNSA. All patients relapsed after autologous stem cell transplantation, and brentuximab vedotin exposure varied. Isolation of CD4+ T cells from thawed PBMCs was performed by magnetic negative selection. Sample: CD4+ T cells from blood, taken at baseline. The sequence derives from a human donor with classical Hodgkin lymphoma. This chain uses TRBV7-2 with TRBJ1-3, with 8 bases aligning to TRBD1. The CDR3 loop is CASSSGGPFSGNTIYF. The DNA for the CDR3 is TGTGCCAGCAGCTCAGGGGGCCCATTCTCTGGAAACACCATATATTTT.